The 23 T cell receptor beta chains listed next were all sequenced from one sample in a study of CD4 and CD8 cells across lung adenocarcinoma regions. In TCRdb, the PCR reads were re-called with MiXCR into one record per CDR3 protein. The table includes about 11,000 distinct CDR3 sequences, roughly three fifths detected once. The sample comprised CD8+ T cells from the margin of a lung tumor. These receptor sequences come from a male donor with lung adenocarcinoma. The CD4 and CD8 labels of this study may be unreliable.

Comment on this clonotype: Because it lacks the conserved phenylalanine or tryptophan at the end, this CDR3 is likely a read error. Because the CDR3's place on the DNA is in doubt, the DNA is left out and the CDR3 is given as listed by TCRdb. The V call is TRBV25-1, the J call TRBJ2-5; TRBD1, as called in the table, went unchecked against the DNA. The CDR3 region is 14 residues in length, termini included. The germline CDR1 and CDR2 sequences are MGHDK and SYGVNS. The CDR3 sequence: CASSEQGSVGMGPA.

V and J are TRBV6-1 and TRBJ2-3; the D gene could be TRBD1 or TRBD2 (5 bases each). The germline CDR1 and CDR2 sequences are MNHNS and SASEGT. This CDR3 has 15 amino acids. Between the trimmed V and J ends, which lost 6 bases and 10 bases, there was a span of 23 bases. The CDR3: CASSGRPDGTGAQYF. CDR3 sequence (DNA): TGTGCCAGCAGCGGACGGCCGGATGGGACCGGTGCGCAGTATTTT.

This chain uses TRBV10-3 with TRBJ2-1; 8 positions match TRBD1. Matching the DNA end better, TRBJ2-5 makes the J call doubtful. Germline loops: CDR1 ENHRY, CDR2 SYGVKD. This CDR3 is built from 13 residues. CDR3 amino acids: CAIRPQGEETQYF. Here the CDR3 DNA reads TGTGCCATCAGGCCACAGGGGGAAGAGACCCAGTACTTC.

V gene TRBV6-1 combines with J gene TRBJ1-6; D not resolved. This CDR3 is built from 14 residues. Germline V gene lookup returns CDR1 MNHNS and CDR2 SASEGT. V was cut by 4 bases and J by 6 bases, with 10 bases left in between. CDR3 region: CASSAERFNSPLHF. CDR3 bases: TGTGCCAGCAGTGCTGAGAGGTTTAATTCACCCCTCCACTTT.

At least ten counts were recorded for this clonotype. The CDR3 loop is CASTPMGTSSYEQYF. CDR3 nucleotide sequence: TGTGCCAGCACCCCAATGGGGACAAGCTCCTACGAGCAGTACTTC. This chain uses TRBV12-3 or TRBV12-4 with TRBJ2-7; D may be TRBD1 (6 bases). V lost 7 bases and J lost 0, with 16 bases in between. The CDR3 extends over 15 amino acids.

Remarks on this clonotype: At one boundary the junction diverges from the germline segment, which might be a read error. The CDR3 sequence is CASSGEPSTDTQYF. The CDR3 DNA is TGTGCGAGCAGTGGGGAGCCTAGCACAGATACGCAGTACTTT. This chain links TRBV6-1 with TRBJ2-3, with a weak D call TRBD2 (5 bases). The CDR3 is 14 residues long. Looked up from germline, CDR1 is MNHNS and CDR2 is SASEGT.

About this clonotype: The junction departs from the called germline gene at one end, perhaps through a read error. The chain links TRBV6-1 to TRBJ2-2; 7 bases match TRBD1. Germline lookup yields CDR1 MNHNS and CDR2 SASEGT. This CDR3 comprises 15 residues. The CDR3 nucleotides read TGTGCCAGGAGCGGACAGGCGGATGGCACCGAGGCGCTGTATTTT. This codes for CARSGQADGTEALYF.

This clonotype occurred a few times. V and J are TRBV9 and TRBJ2-1; possibly TRBD2 for D (6 bases). The CDR3 is made up of 15 amino acids. The V end lost 3 bases, the J end lost 9 bases, and 19 bases lay between the germline ends. Germline-derived CDR1 and CDR2 are SGDLS and YYNGEE. The CDR3 spells CASSDSAGKWVEQFF. DNA for the CDR3: TGTGCCAGCAGCGACTCGGCGGGAAAGTGGGTTGAGCAGTTCTTC.

This clonotype was seen a few times. This chain links TRBV4-2 with TRBJ2-3, with D possibly called TRBD1 or TRBD2 (5 bases each). V was pared by 1 base and J by 6 bases, with 14 bases between. The length of the CDR3 is 15 residues. The germline V gene has CDR1 LGHNA and CDR2 YNFKEQ. CDR3 DNA sequence: TGTGCCAGCAGCCAAGGGGGGAAAAGAAGGGATACGCAGTATTTT. Translated, it gives CASSQGGKRRDTQYF.

In its sample, this clonotype is medium-sized. The chain employs TRBV27 and TRBJ2-4, with unresolved D. This CDR3 is built from 14 residues. Trimming left V 5 bases short and J 1 base short, with 9 bases between. Per the germline V gene, CDR1 is MNHEY and CDR2 is SMNVEV (reference sequence). As DNA, the CDR3 is TGTGCCAGCAGTGGTCAGGCGGCCAAAAACATTCAGTACTTC. Its translation is CASSGQAAKNIQYF.

The chain recombines TRBV10-3 with TRBJ2-5; TRBD1 matches at 7 bases. The J call is doubtful: the DNA matches TRBJ2-7 better. The V gene's germline CDR1 is ENHRY and CDR2 SYGVKD. The CDR3 extends over 13 amino acids. The CDR3 nucleotides are TGTGCCATCAGCGACAGGGTTAGCGACGAGCAGTACTTC. Translated: CAISDRVSDEQYF.

This chain links TRBV6-5 with TRBJ2-5; 11 positions agree with TRBD1. The ends lost 4 bases at V and 5 bases at J; junction bases unmatched: 3. This CDR3 contains 14 residues. Germline V lookup: CDR1 MNHEY, CDR2 SVGAGI. The DNA of the CDR3 is TGTGCCAGCAGTTCGGACAGGGGGCGGGAGACCCAGTACTTC. Its translation: CASSSDRGRETQYF.

The chain recombines TRBV6-1 with TRBJ1-2; 8 bases are shared with TRBD1. Germline CDR1 is MNHNS and CDR2 is SASEGT. The CDR3 is made up of 14 amino acids. V shed 6 bases, J shed 3 bases, and the junction held 6 bases outside the gene matches. CDR3 sequence (DNA): TGTGCCAGCAGACCGACAGGGGTTTACTATGGCTACACCTTC. Translating it yields CASRPTGVYYGYTF.

Details on this clonotype: Sequence at one end of the junction differs from germline and may be a read error. This chain uses TRBV6-1 with TRBJ2-3; 7 bases match TRBD1. The CDR3 is made up of 15 amino acids. CDR1 and CDR2 from the germline V gene are MNHNS and SASEGT. CDR3 in DNA: TGTGCCAGGAGCGGACGGGCTGTGAGGACAGGTACGCAGTATTTT. It translates to CARSGRAVRTGTQYF.

The V and J genes are TRBV6-1 and TRBJ2-1; 8 bases match TRBD2. The CDR3 has 16 amino acids. V gave up 3 bases and J gave up 8 bases; unmatched junction bases: 12. In germline, CDR1 is MNHNS, CDR2 SASEGT. The CDR3 here is CASSDRVVSGIDEQFF. The CDR3 DNA sequence: TGTGCCAGCAGTGATCGGGTTGTTAGCGGGATCGATGAGCAGTTCTTC.

For the CDR3, the DNA is TGTGCTAGTGGTTTGCCTGTAGCGGGAGGCCGCAGCAATGAGCAGTTCTTC. Translating it yields CASGLPVAGGRSNEQFF. The chain recombines TRBV12-5 with TRBJ2-1; 10 positions match TRBD2. V shed 2 bases, J shed 6 bases, and the junction held 10 bases outside the gene matches. The CDR3 loop spans 17 amino acids. Germline CDR1 reads LGHNT; CDR2 reads FRNRAP.

This clonotype was seen a few times. The chain joins TRBV9 to TRBJ2-3; D not resolved. The V and J ends lost 0 bases and 2 bases respectively, with 10 bases between them. The germline V gene has CDR1 SGDLS and CDR2 YYNGEE. There are 15 residues in the CDR3. DNA of the CDR3: TGTGCCAGCAGCGTAGTCCCGCAGCACACAGATACGCAGTATTTT. Amino acids: CASSVVPQHTDTQYF.

The rearrangement links TRBV4-1 to TRBJ2-3; D possibly matches TRBD1 or TRBD2 (6 bases each). Trimming stripped 5 bases from V and 9 bases from J, with 18 bases between. This CDR3 contains 14 residues. CDR1 and CDR2 (germline): MGHRA, YSYEKL. The CDR3 region has the DNA TGCGCCAGCAGCGGGGGGCGAGGCAAAGAGACGCAGTATTTT. The encoded protein is CASSGGRGKETQYF.

On this clonotype itself: An end of the junction does not agree with germline; a read error may underlie this. This rearrangement joins TRBV6-1 to TRBJ2-5, with 8 bases lining up with TRBD2. Germline values: CDR1 MNHNS, CDR2 SASEGT. The CDR3 has 14 residues. CDR3 sequence: CAGLGGGDREIQYF. The CDR3, as DNA: TGTGCCGGGCTCGGGGGGGGTGACCGAGAGATCCAGTACTTC.

This clonotype was observed a few times. This chain joins TRBV6-5 and TRBJ1-1, with 7 bases fitting TRBD1. This CDR3 contains 15 residues. Looked up from germline, CDR1 is MNHEY and CDR2 is SVGAGI. After removal of 2 bases from V and 4 bases from J, the junction contained 7 bases not matched to a gene. The CDR3 is CASSYINRGITEAFF. DNA of the CDR3: TGTGCCAGCAGTTACATAAACAGGGGCATCACTGAAGCTTTCTTT.

By sample fraction, this clonotype is medium-sized (0.01 to 0.1%). The genes are TRBV6-6 and TRBJ2-1; 15 positions match TRBD2. The J call may be in error: the DNA end matches TRBJ2-7 better. Germline loops: CDR1 MNHNY, CDR2 SVGAGI (reference sequence). The CDR3 has 16 amino acids. CDR3 loop: CASRYRTSGRDNEQYF. CDR3 in DNA: TGTGCCAGCAGATACAGGACTAGCGGGAGGGACAACGAGCAGTACTTC.

The chain uses TRBV28 and TRBJ2-1; D not resolved. The end of the DNA aligns better with TRBJ2-7, so the J call may be wrong. The length of the CDR3 is 12 residues. Germline loops: CDR1 MDHEN, CDR2 SYDVKM. The DNA for the CDR3 is TGTGCCAGCAGTTTAACTGTTGGCGAGCAGTACTTC. Its translation is CASSLTVGEQYF.

The chain is built from TRBV6-1 and TRBJ2-5; 12 positions match TRBD2. The germline V gene encodes CDR1 MNHNS and CDR2 SASEGT. The junction had 2 bases not matched to a gene; V was cut back by 5 bases and J by 1 base. The CDR3 loop spans 15 amino acids. The CDR3 nucleotides read TGTGCCAGCAGTCGGACTAGCGGGGTCCAAGAGACCCAGTACTTC. Translated, it gives CASSRTSGVQETQYF.